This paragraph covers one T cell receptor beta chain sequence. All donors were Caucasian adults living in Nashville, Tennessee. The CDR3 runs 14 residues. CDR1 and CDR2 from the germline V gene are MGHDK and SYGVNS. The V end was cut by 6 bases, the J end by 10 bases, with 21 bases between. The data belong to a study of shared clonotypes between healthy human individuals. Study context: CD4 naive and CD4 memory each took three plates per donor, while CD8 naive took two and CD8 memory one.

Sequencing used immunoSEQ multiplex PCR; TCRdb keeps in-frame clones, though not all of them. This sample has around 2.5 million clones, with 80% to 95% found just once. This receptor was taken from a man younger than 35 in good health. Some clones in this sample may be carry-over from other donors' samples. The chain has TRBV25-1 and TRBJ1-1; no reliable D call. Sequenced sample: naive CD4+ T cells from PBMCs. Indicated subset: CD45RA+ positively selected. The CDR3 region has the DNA TGTGCCAGCAGCTTCTTAGATCCCCCGCCTCGAGCTTTCTTT. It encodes CASSFLDPPPRAFF.